This passage covers 26 T cell receptor beta chains from one sample sequenced in a study of early T cells in non-severe SARS-CoV-2 infection. TCRdb recomputed calls from the 5' RACE reads with MiXCR, one row per CDR3 protein. The repertoire holds around 92,000 distinct CDR3 sequences, with around 10% as singletons. Sequenced: whole blood. The receptors shown here come from an adult who was a healthcare worker with PCR-confirmed SARS-CoV-2 infection or an uninfected control (not recorded which).

This clonotype appeared a few times. The chain recombines TRBV28 with TRBJ2-7, with D possibly TRBD1 on 6 matching bases. The ends were cut back, 6 bases at V and 12 bases at J, with 24 bases in the middle. The CDR3 has 14 residues. Germline loops: CDR1 MDHEN, CDR2 SYDVKM. The CDR3 DNA reads TGTGCCAGCAGGCCCCACCGACAGGATCCCAAGGGGTACTTC. Its translation: CASRPHRQDPKGYF.

The J gene is TRBJ1-2, the V gene TRBV20-1; D not certain. The V end was cut by 5 bases, the J end by 4 bases, with 11 bases between. The CDR3 runs 12 residues. CDR1 and CDR2 (germline): DFQATT, SNEGSKA (reference sequence). CDR3 protein: CSAPDFSYGYTF. The CDR3 region has the DNA TGCAGTGCTCCGGACTTTTCCTATGGCTACACCTTC.

This clonotype was recorded many times. This chain links TRBV7-8 with TRBJ2-7, with D perhaps TRBD1 (6 bases). The V end lost 1 base, the J end lost 0 bases, and 7 bases lay between the germline ends. The CDR3 has 14 amino acids. CDR1 is SGHVS and CDR2 is FQNEAQ in the germline V gene. As DNA, the CDR3 is TGTGCCAGCAGCTTAGGGGACAACTCCTACGAGCAGTACTTC. This encodes CASSLGDNSYEQYF.

This clonotype was detected a few times. The gene calls are TRBV20-1 and TRBJ1-4, with D perhaps TRBD1 (6 bases). The CDR3 has 16 amino acids. Trimming left V 7 bases short and J 1 base short, with 19 bases between. Germline CDR1 is DFQATT and CDR2 is SNEGSKA (reference sequence). As DNA, the CDR3 is TGCAGTGGCCGGGGACACCTAAGCGGAACTAATGAAAAACTGTTTTTT. Translated: CSGRGHLSGTNEKLFF.

This sequence joins TRBV6-6 and TRBJ2-1; D remains unclear. CDR3 length: 16 residues. V was trimmed by 4 bases and J by 0 bases, leaving 13 bases between them. Looked up from germline, CDR1 is MNHNY and CDR2 is SVGAGI (reference sequence). As DNA, the CDR3 is TGTGCCAGCAGTTCAGTAGACCCTAGCTCCTACAATGAGCAGTTCTTC. Its translation is CASSSVDPSSYNEQFF.

This chain connects TRBV7-9 to TRBJ1-4; 7 nucleotides match TRBD1. The CDR3 sequence is 18 residues long. The germline gives CDR1 SEHNR, CDR2 FQNEAQ (reference sequence). The V gene end was trimmed by 2 bases and the J gene end by 0 bases; junction bases not matched to a gene: 9. In DNA form, the CDR3 reads TGTGCCAGCAGCTTATCCCCATTTCAGGGGGCAACTAATGAAAAACTGTTTTTT. The encoded protein is CASSLSPFQGATNEKLFF. Together with reference TRBV7-9 and TRBJ1-4, the CDR3 gives the full variable domain: DTGVSQNPRHKITKRGQNVTFRCDPISEHNRLYWYRQTLGQGPEFLTYFQNEAQLEKSRLLSDRFSAERPKGSFSTLEIQRTEQGDSAMYLCASSLSPFQGATNEKLFFGSGTQLSVL.

In this sample, this clonotype turned up a few times. The chain uses TRBV11-3 and TRBJ2-1; 9 bases are shared with TRBD1. This CDR3 spans 15 amino acids. J lost 1 base, V lost 5 bases, and 3 bases had no gene match. Germline V gene lookup returns CDR1 SGHNT and CDR2 YENEEA. The CDR3 spells CASSIGQGSYNEQFF. In DNA, the CDR3 is TGTGCCAGCAGCATCGGACAGGGGTCCTACAATGAGCAGTTCTTC. Together with reference TRBV11-3 and TRBJ2-1, the CDR3 gives the full variable domain: EAGVVQSPRYKIIEKKQPVAFWCNPISGHNTLYWYLQNLGQGPELLIRYENEEAVDDSQLPKDRFSAERLKGVDSTLKIQPAELGDSAVYLCASSIGQGSYNEQFFGPGTRLTVL.

The CDR3 region has the DNA TGCAGTGCTAGCCGAGGTGGGGACACTGAAGCTTTCTTT. It translates to CSASRGGDTEAFF. J is TRBJ1-1 and V is TRBV20-1; D remains unclear. V was trimmed by 3 bases and J by 3 bases, leaving 11 bases between them. CDR3 size: 13 residues. Germline CDR1 DFQATT, CDR2 SNEGSKA (reference sequence).

This clonotype appeared a few times. The V call is TRBV19, the J call TRBJ2-7; no clear D gene. The germline gives CDR1 LNHDA, CDR2 SQIVND (reference sequence). Trimming removed 6 bases at V and 6 bases at J, with 15 bases between. This CDR3 is built from 13 residues. The CDR3 DNA reads as TGTGCCAGTAGCGAAACCCCCGGACCCGAGCAGTACTTC. It translates to CASSETPGPEQYF. Drawing the rest from reference TRBV19 and TRBJ2-7, the complete variable domain is DGGITQSPKYLFRKEGQNVTLSCEQNLNHDAMYWYRQDPGQGLRLIYYSQIVNDFQKGDIAEGYSVSREKKESFPLTVTSAQKNPTAFYLCASSETPGPEQYFGPGTRLTVT.

J is TRBJ1-2 and V is TRBV9; 7 bases are shared with TRBD1. The CDR3 covers 13 residues. V gave up 4 bases and J gave up 5 bases; unmatched junction bases: 5. Germline V gene data show CDR1 as SGDLS and CDR2 as YYNGEE. In nucleotides, the CDR3 is TGTGCCAGCAGCCCCACAGGGGAGTATGGCTACACCTTC. Its translation is CASSPTGEYGYTF.

This clonotype was counted many times. The rearrangement links TRBV2 to TRBJ1-5; TRBD1 aligns across 9 bases. This CDR3 has 14 amino acids. Germline CDR1 is SNHLY and CDR2 is FYNNEI. Germline trimming cut 3 bases from V and 5 bases from J; bases unmatched to any gene: 2. The CDR3, as DNA: TGTGCCAGCAGTGACGGGACAGGGCATCAGCCCCAGCATTTT. Translated: CASSDGTGHQPQHF.

The chain employs TRBV9 and TRBJ2-1; maybe TRBD2 (6 bases). The germline CDR1 and CDR2 sequences are SGDLS and YYNGEE. The CDR3 has 15 amino acids. V lost 0 bases and J 7 bases, leaving 14 bases between the germline ends. CDR3 protein: CASSVGGGAQNEQFF. The CDR3 nucleotides read TGTGCCAGCAGCGTAGGGGGAGGTGCCCAAAATGAGCAGTTCTTC.

This clonotype was picked up a small number of times. The CDR3 DNA is TGTGCCAGTAGAGCTGTTGGGGCAGGGAACGGTGGGCCCCTCCACTTT. Protein: CASRAVGAGNGGPLHF. The V and J genes are TRBV19 and TRBJ1-6, with D maybe TRBD1 (5 bases). Looked up from germline, CDR1 is LNHDA and CDR2 is SQIVND (reference sequence). The CDR3 is made up of 16 amino acids. V lost 6 bases to trimming and J lost 13 bases, with 25 bases between them.

This rearrangement joins TRBV20-1 to TRBJ2-3; tentative D call: TRBD2 (6 bases). Germline loops: CDR1 DFQATT, CDR2 SNEGSKA (reference sequence). This CDR3 region has 14 residues. The V end lost 0 bases, the J end lost 6 bases, and 13 bases lay between the germline ends. CDR3 amino acids: CSARDSAGTDTQYF. The CDR3 DNA reads TGCAGTGCTAGAGATTCGGCGGGAACGGATACGCAGTATTTT.

The chain recombines TRBV18 with TRBJ2-1; D is perhaps TRBD1 (5 bases). Trimming removed 3 bases from V and 6 bases from J, with 9 bases in between. CDR3 length: 13 amino acids. Germline-derived CDR1 and CDR2 are KGHSH and LQKENI. The CDR3 DNA reads TGTGCCAGCTCACCCCGACAGTCCAATGAGCAGTTCTTC. Protein: CASSPRQSNEQFF. Filled out from reference TRBV18 and TRBJ2-1, the complete variable domain reads NAGVMQNPRHLVRRRGQEARLRCSPMKGHSHVYWYRQLPEEGLKFMVYLQKENIIDESGMPKERFSAEFPKEGPSILRIQQVVRGDSAAYFCASSPRQSNEQFFGPGTRLTVL.

The J gene is TRBJ1-6, the V gene TRBV12-3 or TRBV12-4; the D is unclear. V was pared by 5 bases and J by 7 bases, with 12 bases between. This CDR3 has 14 amino acids. CDR3 sequence reads: CASSVSGSNSPLHF. CDR3 in DNA: TGTGCCAGCAGTGTGAGCGGTTCAAATTCACCCCTCCACTTT.

This clonotype has only a few counts. The chain is built from TRBV6-5 and TRBJ2-5; weak D call: TRBD2 (5 bases). The CDR3 extends over 17 amino acids. Trimming shortened V by 0 bases and J by 1 base, and 15 bases separated the two germline ends. Germline V gene lookup returns CDR1 MNHEY and CDR2 SVGAGI. The CDR3 bases are TGTGCCAGCAGTTACTCCCCCGGGGAGACCCGCCAAGAGACCCAGTACTTC. This codes for CASSYSPGETRQETQYF.

The rearrangement links TRBV2 to TRBJ2-2, with D uncertain. Germline V CDR1 and CDR2: SNHLY, FYNNEI. The CDR3 contains 16 residues. Trimming removed 3 bases at V and 4 bases at J, with 15 bases between. The CDR3 DNA reads as TGTGCCAGCAGTGACCCCCACGACCGAGGCACCGGGGAGCTGTTTTTT. Translation gives CASSDPHDRGTGELFF.

This clonotype has at least ten counts. The chain links TRBV25-1 to TRBJ2-1; D ambiguous. V lost 1 base to trimming and J lost 5 bases, with 6 bases between them. From germline, CDR1 is MGHDK and CDR2 SYGVNS. This CDR3 is built from 13 residues. In DNA, the CDR3 is TGTGCCAGCAGTGAATGGAGAGACAATGAGCAGTTCTTC. Protein sequence: CASSEWRDNEQFF.

V gene TRBV29-1 combines with J gene TRBJ2-1, with D tentatively TRBD2 (5 bases). V lost 6 bases and J lost 0, with 9 bases in between. The length of the CDR3 is 13 residues. CDR1 is SQVTM, CDR2 ANQGSEA, per germline. CDR3 bases: TGCAGCGTCGGGATCAGCTCCTACAATGAGCAGTTCTTC. Amino acids: CSVGISSYNEQFF.

Only a few counts were recorded for this clonotype. J is TRBJ1-1 and V is TRBV5-1; possible D gene TRBD1, 6 bases. Germline assignment: CDR1 SGHRS and CDR2 YFSETQ. Trimming took 3 bases from V and 4 from J, leaving 13 bases between them. CDR3 length equals 14 residues. CDR3 nucleotide sequence: TGCGCCAGCAGCTCGGAGGGGGACGGCACTGAAGCTTTCTTT. Amino acid sequence: CASSSEGDGTEAFF.

This clonotype was counted at least ten times. The V call is TRBV19, the J call TRBJ2-1, with D possibly TRBD2 on 8 matching bases. Germline lookup yields CDR1 LNHDA and CDR2 SQIVND (reference sequence). This CDR3 is 15 amino acids long. V lost 4 bases and J lost 12, with 22 bases in between. In DNA form, the CDR3 reads TGTGCCAGTAGTAAGAGGGGGCCAGGGACTAGTGGGCAGTTCTTC. It encodes CASSKRGPGTSGQFF.

This chain connects TRBV4-1 to TRBJ1-1, with 9 bases identical to TRBD1. Germline V CDR1 and CDR2: MGHRA, YSYEKL. This CDR3 is 16 amino acids long. V shed 5 bases, J shed 1 base, and the junction held 8 bases outside the gene matches. CDR3 DNA: TGCGCCAGCAGCAAAGGACAGGGGCCTAGGAACACTGAAGCTTTCTTT. Amino acid sequence: CASSKGQGPRNTEAFF.

This chain links TRBV10-3 with TRBJ2-3; 9 bases match TRBD1. The germline V gene has CDR1 ENHRY and CDR2 SYGVKD. The length of the CDR3 is 14 residues. V dropped 5 bases and J dropped 5; count of bases not matched to a gene: 5. The CDR3 nucleotides are TGTGCCATCAGTTGGGACAGGGCCGGAGATACGCAGTATTTT. Translated: CAISWDRAGDTQYF.

This clonotype was counted ten times or more. V usage is TRBV11-2 and J usage is TRBJ2-2; TRBD1 agrees at 10 bases. V shed 6 bases and J 7 bases; nucleotides not matched to a gene: 11. CDR3 size: 16 residues. Per the germline V gene, CDR1 is SGHAT and CDR2 is FQNNGV. In nucleotides, the CDR3 is TGTGCCAGCAGGACCCTTGGGACAGGGGCCGTCGGGGAGCTGTTTTTT. It specifies CASRTLGTGAVGELFF.

This clonotype was counted many times. The genes are TRBV29-1 and TRBJ2-1, with 12 nucleotides matching TRBD1. The CDR3 runs to 13 residues. Germline V gene data show CDR1 as SQVTM and CDR2 as ANQGSEA. The trim removed 7 bases at V and 6 bases at J, leaving 4 bases unmatched. CDR3 bases: TGCAGCGCCGGGACAGGGGGCCTCAATGAGCAGTTCTTC. Translated: CSAGTGGLNEQFF.